The clone carrying this T cell receptor (beta chain) came up many times. This record comes from a study of early T cells in non-severe SARS-CoV-2 infection. Study-level information: The authors sequenced bulk RNA from unsorted whole blood, leaving chains unpaired.

Germline V lookup: CDR1 MDHEN, CDR2 SYDVKM. The V gene lost 3 bases and the J gene lost 5 bases, with 16 bases spanning the gap. The CDR3 covers 15 residues. Researchers tagged individual cDNA molecules with unique molecular identifiers. One entry per CDR3 protein results from TCRdb running MiXCR on the 5' RACE reads. The sample holds tens of thousands of distinct CDR3 sequences, about 4% seen once. J is TRBJ2-5 and V is TRBV28; the D gene could be TRBD1 or TRBD2 (5 bases each). The sequencing sample was made of whole blood. This TCR was sampled from an adult who was a healthcare worker with PCR-confirmed SARS-CoV-2 infection or an uninfected control (not recorded which). The CDR3 loop reads CASSFRQGRRETQYF. Here the CDR3 DNA reads TGTGCCAGCAGTTTTAGGCAGGGACGAAGGGAGACCCAGTACTTC.